One and the same sample provided the 27 T cell receptor beta chains below, sequenced in a study of Ad26.COV2.S vaccination and SARS-CoV-2 variants (dated by TCRdb to 2020 to 2022). The method behind the library was the immunoSEQ multiplex PCR assay. TCRdb provides this immuneACCESS table in a form limited to in-frame rearrangements. Some clones are lacking; in checked studies, under half of them reflect an unresolved V gene, and why the rest are absent is not known. In all, the sample holds over 400,000 clones, and less than 95% of those were seen once. The ten biggest clones cover about 4.1% of the sample. This sample's treatment or condition label indicates: roughly 19 received Ad26.COV2.S at low or high dose, single or two shots; several received placebo; per-sample allocation not given. Repertoires of vaccine and placebo recipients were sequenced from samples collected on day 63 after the first injection.

The sample consisted of peripheral blood, taken in a trial of Ad26.COV2.S vaccine versus placebo. The source of these receptors is a person aged 18 to 59 who received the Ad26.COV2.S COVID-19 vaccine or a placebo.

J is TRBJ2-5 and V is TRBV11-3; 13 bases fit TRBD2. The trim removed 3 bases at V and 0 bases at J, leaving 1 base unmatched. Germline loops: CDR1 SGHNT, CDR2 YENEEA. The CDR3 is 16 amino acids. Here the CDR3 reads CASSFGLAGDQETQYF. DNA of the CDR3: TGTGCCAGCAGCTTCGGACTAGCGGGGGACCAAGAGACCCAGTACTTC.

The gene calls are TRBV4-2 and TRBJ2-7; tentatively, D is TRBD2 (6 bases). Trimming stripped 0 bases from V and 3 bases from J, with 15 bases between. The CDR3 contains 16 residues. From germline, CDR1 is LGHNA and CDR2 YNFKEQ. The CDR3 spells CASSQELLAENYEQYF. In nucleotides, the CDR3 is TGTGCCAGCAGCCAAGAGCTGTTAGCGGAGAACTACGAGCAGTACTTC.

The CDR3 reads CASSLGGTSELLQYF. The CDR3 bases are TGTGCCAGCAGCTTAGGTGGGACTAGCGAGCTACTGCAGTATTTT. The rearrangement uses TRBV7-2 and TRBJ2-3; 10 bases agree with TRBD2. This CDR3 is built from 15 residues. CDR1 is SGHTA, CDR2 FQGNSA, per germline. V shed 1 base, J shed 11 bases, and the junction held 9 bases outside the gene matches.

V is TRBV15 and J is TRBJ2-4; no reliable D call. The germline gives CDR1 LNHNV, CDR2 YYDKDF (reference sequence). The ends were cut back, 1 base at V and 2 bases at J, with 0 bases in the middle. The CDR3 is 12 residues long. CDR3 sequence reads: CATSRAKNIQYF. DNA of the CDR3: TGTGCCACCAGCAGAGCCAAAAACATTCAGTACTTC.

The chain couples TRBV19 to TRBJ2-1, with 10 bases aligning to TRBD1. With 4 bases clipped from V and 3 bases from J, the junction kept 3 bases outside the gene matches. The CDR3 length is 15 residues. Germline V gives CDR1 LNHDA, CDR2 SQIVND (reference sequence). As DNA, the CDR3 is TGTGCCAGTAGTACCCGGACAGGGGGCTACAATGAGCAGTTCTTC. Translated, it gives CASSTRTGGYNEQFF.

This sequence joins TRBV28 and TRBJ1-5; D unresolved. V lost 5 bases and J 4 bases, leaving 6 bases between the germline ends. Germline-derived CDR1 and CDR2 are MDHEN and SYDVKM. The CDR3 has 12 residues. The chain's CDR3 is CASSLPNQPQHF. CDR3 coding DNA: TGTGCCAGCAGTCTCCCAAATCAGCCCCAGCATTTT.

The chain joins TRBV4-1 to TRBJ2-1; D possibly corresponds to TRBD2 (6 bases). Trimming stripped 0 bases from V and 4 bases from J, with 10 bases between. CDR3 length: 15 residues. CDR1 MGHRA and CDR2 YSYEKL come from the germline V gene. The CDR3 spells CASSQEGGTYNEQFF. The CDR3 nucleotides read TGCGCCAGCAGCCAAGAAGGCGGGACTTACAATGAGCAGTTCTTC.

V is TRBV23-1 and J is TRBJ1-5; the D gene is possibly TRBD1 (6 bases). TRBV23-1 is given ORF status, its function remaining uncertain. This CDR3 is built from 18 residues. V lost 0 bases and J 6 bases, leaving 21 bases between the germline ends. The CDR3 DNA sequence: TGCGCCAGCAGTCAATCAGGTGCTGGGGGCGAATTGGGTCAGCCCCAGCATTTT. This translates into CASSQSGAGGELGQPQHF.

The chain is built from TRBV10-3 and TRBJ2-5; 9 positions agree with TRBD2. This CDR3 is built from 14 residues. Germline values: CDR1 ENHRY, CDR2 SYGVKD. Trimming cost V 6 bases and J 5 bases; bases outside gene matches: 7. The CDR3 loop reads CAISQGLAFETQYF. The CDR3, as DNA: TGTGCCATCAGCCAAGGACTAGCGTTCGAGACCCAGTACTTC.

This rearrangement joins TRBV15 to TRBJ1-1; D call uncertain. Deletions cut 5 bases from V and 0 bases from J, with 13 bases between. Germline CDR1 and CDR2: LNHNV and YYDKDF (reference sequence). This CDR3 comprises 15 residues. The CDR3, as DNA: TGTGCCACCAGCCCTAACTATGGGGTGAACACTGAAGCTTTCTTT. This gives the protein CATSPNYGVNTEAFF.

The chain is built from TRBV3-1 (or the pseudogene TRBV3-2) and TRBJ2-3; 9 positions agree with TRBD2. Unmatched junction bases numbered 3, after V lost 1 base and J lost 1 base. Looked up from germline, CDR1 is LGHDT and CDR2 is YNNKEL (reference sequence). The CDR3 length is 16 residues. CDR3 region: CASSQALAGGTDTQYF. CDR3 nucleotides: TGTGCCAGCAGCCAAGCACTAGCGGGTGGCACAGATACGCAGTATTTT.

This chain connects TRBV6-2 or TRBV6-3 to TRBJ2-2; 7 bases map to TRBD1. The CDR3 runs 14 residues. Germline V gives CDR1 MNHEY, CDR2 SVGEGT. V lost 0 bases, J lost 6 bases, and 1 base stayed unmatched. CDR3: CASSYSGQPGELFF. The DNA of the CDR3 is TGTGCCAGCAGTTACTCGGGACAGCCCGGGGAGCTGTTTTTT.

This clone was observed a single time. The chain is built from TRBV19 and TRBJ2-7; TRBD2 matches at 8 bases. CDR3 length equals 15 residues. In germline, CDR1 is LNHDA, CDR2 SQIVND (reference sequence). Losses at the gene ends were 5 bases for V and 3 bases for J; bases not matched to a gene: 9. Written as DNA, the CDR3 is TGTGCCAGTAGTTTCGGGGGGGCAGGCGACTACGAGCAGTACTTC. This sequence encodes CASSFGGAGDYEQYF.

This clone was counted only a few times. The rearrangement joins TRBV7-9 to TRBJ2-7, with D possibly being TRBD2 (5 bases). The CDR3 has 19 amino acids. V gave up 3 bases and J gave up 0 bases, with 24 bases separating them. Germline V gene data show CDR1 as SEHNR and CDR2 as FQNEAQ (reference sequence). CDR3 sequence (DNA): TGTGCCAGCAGCTTCGGGTTAAAGCGTGCGGGTGGGAGCTCCTACGAGCAGTACTTC. Its protein is CASSFGLKRAGGSSYEQYF.

V gene TRBV7-8 combines with J gene TRBJ1-4; tentative D call: TRBD1 (5 bases). Looked up from germline, CDR1 is SGHVS and CDR2 is FQNEAQ. The length of the CDR3 is 15 residues. V was clipped by 5 bases and J by 6 bases, with 16 bases between them. CDR3 loop: CASSGVRERDEKLFF. DNA for the CDR3: TGTGCCAGCAGCGGGGTCAGGGAGAGGGATGAAAAACTGTTTTTT.

This clone appeared once. The CDR3 DNA follows: TGTGCCAGCAGTCCCCGTGGCTACGAGCAGTACTTC. This codes for CASSPRGYEQYF. The rearrangement uses TRBV12-3 or TRBV12-4 and TRBJ2-7; D call uncertain. The ends were cut back, 5 bases at V and 3 bases at J, with 8 bases in the middle. CDR3 size: 12 residues.

V gene TRBV5-3 combines with J gene TRBJ2-1, with 11 nucleotides matching TRBD2. TRBV5-3 is an open reading frame, and its role is uncertain. After removal of 3 bases from V and 9 bases from J, the junction contained 5 bases not matched to a gene. CDR3 size: 14 residues. The chain's CDR3 is CARSSLAGEGEQFF. The CDR3 DNA is TGTGCCAGAAGCTCACTAGCGGGAGAGGGTGAGCAGTTCTTC.

The chain links TRBV29-1 to TRBJ2-1, with 8 positions matching TRBD2. V was pared by 4 bases and J by 2 bases, with 4 bases of the junction left unmatched. The CDR3 is made up of 14 amino acids. The germline gives CDR1 SQVTM, CDR2 ANQGSEA. This chain's CDR3 is CSVGWREAYNEQFF. The DNA of the CDR3 is TGCAGCGTTGGATGGCGGGAGGCCTACAATGAGCAGTTCTTC.

The V and J genes are TRBV5-1 and TRBJ1-6, with TRBD1 matching over 7 bases. Germline-derived CDR1 and CDR2 are SGHRS and YFSETQ. J gave up 8 bases and V 1 base, and 3 bases lay outside the gene matches. The CDR3 consists of 14 residues. The CDR3: CASSLRTGDSPLHF. The CDR3 coding sequence is TGCGCCAGCAGCTTGCGGACAGGTGATTCACCCCTCCACTTT.

The chain recombines TRBV28 with TRBJ1-2; unclear D gene. The germline CDR1 and CDR2 sequences are MDHEN and SYDVKM. This CDR3 comprises 13 residues. Deletions cut 4 bases from V and 7 bases from J, with 13 bases between. The CDR3 DNA follows: TGTGCCAGCAGTTCCTCCCGGGGAGGTGGCTACACCTTC. Residues: CASSSSRGGGYTF.

The chain has TRBV5-6 and TRBJ1-1, with D hard to call. V gave up 1 base and J gave up 9 bases, with 10 bases separating them. The CDR3 is made up of 12 amino acids. The V gene's germline CDR1 is SGHDT and CDR2 YYEEEE. The CDR3 nucleotides are TGTGCCAGCAGCTTGACGGCAGCACAAGCTTTCTTT. Translating gives CASSLTAAQAFF.

The rearrangement joins TRBV6-2 or TRBV6-3 to TRBJ2-3, with TRBD2 matching 8 bases. This CDR3 is built from 17 residues. J gave up 2 bases and V 5 bases, and 12 bases lay outside the gene matches. Germline CDR1 is MNHEY and CDR2 is SVGEGT. CDR3 coding DNA: TGTGCCAGCAGTATATTTCGCCCGGGAGGGGTCACAGATACGCAGTATTTT. Translation gives CASSIFRPGGVTDTQYF.

This clone has just one count. In nucleotides, the CDR3 is TGTGCCAGCAGCCCCCGGGTTTACACAGATACGCAGTATTTT. Protein: CASSPRVYTDTQYF. This chain connects TRBV7-9 to TRBJ2-3; unclear D gene. V shed 5 bases and J shed 2 bases, with 11 bases lying between them. The germline gives CDR1 SEHNR, CDR2 FQNEAQ (reference sequence). CDR3 length equals 14 residues.

The chain joins TRBV7-2 to TRBJ2-7; 8 bases map to TRBD2. The CDR3 has 15 residues. The ends lost 5 bases at V and 4 bases at J; junction bases unmatched: 10. Germline values: CDR1 SGHTA, CDR2 FQGNSA. The DNA for the CDR3 is TGTGCCAGCAGCCGCGGGAGGAGGGCGGGGTACGAGCAGTACTTC. This codes for CASSRGRRAGYEQYF.

This chain joins TRBV19 and TRBJ1-2, with D tentatively TRBD1 (6 bases). CDR1 is LNHDA and CDR2 is SQIVND in the germline V gene (reference sequence). V was trimmed by 3 bases and J by 6 bases, leaving 11 bases between them. The CDR3 covers 13 residues. CDR3 sequence (DNA): TGTGCCAGTAGTATCTCGGGGGGGCATGGCTACACCTTC. This translates into CASSISGGHGYTF. Drawing the rest from reference TRBV19 and TRBJ1-2, the complete variable domain is DGGITQSPKYLFRKEGQNVTLSCEQNLNHDAMYWYRQDPGQGLRLIYYSQIVNDFQKGDIAEGYSVSREKKESFPLTVTSAQKNPTAFYLCASSISGGHGYTFGSGTRLTVV.

The chain carries TRBV23-1 and TRBJ1-1; 10 bases map to TRBD1. TRBV23-1 is placed among ORFs of uncertain function. The CDR3 contains 16 residues. V shed 6 bases and J 2 bases; nucleotides not matched to a gene: 9. This chain's CDR3 is CASRQGTGDDNTEAFF. The CDR3 bases are TGCGCCAGCAGGCAAGGGACAGGGGATGATAACACTGAAGCTTTCTTT.

This clone was seen only once. The chain combines TRBV6-1 with TRBJ1-4, with a weak D call TRBD1 (5 bases). Trimming pared 2 bases from V and 4 bases from J, leaving 11 bases between. Germline loops: CDR1 MNHNS, CDR2 SASEGT. This CDR3 contains 15 residues. This CDR3 is CASSEFRGGNEKLFF. For the CDR3, the DNA is TGTGCCAGCAGTGAATTCCGGGGGGGTAATGAAAAACTGTTTTTT.